The 26 T cell receptor beta chains listed next were all sequenced from one sample in a study of blood T cell repertoires in COVID-19. Method: immunoSEQ multiplex PCR; TCRdb's copy keeps in-frame clones and lacks some. The data contain about 53,000 clones, approximately 80% of them seen just once; the ten biggest clones take up 13% to 15%. Sample: peripheral blood. The receptors here all came from a human donor in a cohort sampled during active COVID-19.

The genes are TRBV7-2 and TRBJ2-3; 8 nucleotides agree with TRBD1. Trimming took 6 bases from V and 5 from J; bases not matched to a gene: 13. This CDR3 comprises 16 residues. Germline loops: CDR1 SGHTA, CDR2 FQGNSA. The CDR3 protein is CASSKRTGGWVDTQYF. The CDR3 bases are TGTGCCAGCAGTAAGAGAACAGGGGGTTGGGTAGATACGCAGTATTTT.

The gene calls are TRBV4-1 and TRBJ2-5; 7 nucleotides line up with TRBD1. With 2 bases clipped from V and 1 base from J, the junction kept 4 bases outside the gene matches. The CDR3 sequence is 15 residues long. CDR1 is MGHRA, CDR2 YSYEKL, per germline. CDR3 DNA: TGCGCCAGCAGCCAACGGGACAGACCCCAAGAGACCCAGTACTTC. Translation: CASSQRDRPQETQYF.

This chain connects TRBV11-2 to TRBJ1-1; TRBD1 matches at 7 bases. The trim removed 1 base at V and 4 bases at J, leaving 3 bases unmatched. Germline V gene sequence: CDR1 SGHAT, CDR2 FQNNGV. CDR3 length equals 14 residues. CDR3 sequence (DNA): TGTGCCAGCAGCTTAGTGAACAGGGGCACTGAAGCTTTCTTT. This sequence encodes CASSLVNRGTEAFF.

In the case of this clone: A much larger clone lies one base from this, so it may be a read error. The chain combines TRBV11-2 with TRBJ2-7; TRBD1 aligns across 7 bases. V lost 5 bases and J lost 0; bases outside the gene matches: 4. Germline lookup yields CDR1 SGHAT and CDR2 FQNNGV. The CDR3 runs 14 residues. CDR3 bases: TGTGCCAGCAGCAAACAGGGGAGCTCCTACGAGCAGTACTTC. It codes for CASSKQGSSYEQYF.

This chain joins TRBV2 and TRBJ2-1; 16 positions agree with TRBD2. This CDR3 is built from 17 residues. J was trimmed by 7 bases and V by 6 bases; bases with no gene match: 9. In germline, CDR1 is SNHLY, CDR2 FYNNEI. The CDR3 is CASSDLGTSGGGNEQFF. In DNA, the CDR3 is TGTGCCAGCAGCGACCTCGGGACTAGCGGGGGGGGAAATGAGCAGTTCTTC.

The V call is TRBV19, the J call TRBJ1-2, with a tentative D call TRBD1 (6 bases). V was shortened by 6 bases and J by 4 bases, with 15 bases between the two germline ends. The V gene's germline CDR1 is LNHDA and CDR2 SQIVND (reference sequence). The CDR3 is 14 amino acids. Here the CDR3 reads CASSSIDRLYGYTF. DNA of the CDR3: TGTGCCAGTAGCTCAATCGACAGGCTCTATGGCTACACCTTC.

V gene TRBV5-5 combines with J gene TRBJ1-6; D is ambiguous. Germline loops: CDR1 SGHKS, CDR2 YYEKEE (reference sequence). V lost 0 bases to trimming and J lost 14 bases, with 15 bases between them. CDR3 length equals 14 residues. The CDR3 spells CASSLDDGGQSLHF. The CDR3 DNA is TGTGCCAGCAGCTTGGACGATGGTGGGCAATCCCTCCACTTT.

Here the CDR3 DNA reads TGTGCCAGCAGTGAAGGCAGGGTGGAGGAGACCCAGTACTTC. It encodes CASSEGRVEETQYF. The chain links TRBV2 to TRBJ2-5; weak D call: TRBD1 (5 bases). V was pared by 1 base and J by 5 bases, with 11 bases between. This CDR3 has 14 amino acids. Per germline, CDR1 SNHLY and CDR2 FYNNEI. Supplemented by reference TRBV2 and TRBJ2-5, the full variable domain reads EPEVTQTPSHQVTQMGQEVILRCVPISNHLYFYWYRQILGQKVEFLVSFYNNEISEKSEIFDDQFSVERPDGSNFTLKIRSTKLEDSAMYFCASSEGRVEETQYFGPGTRLLVL.

The CDR3 bases are TGTGCCAGCAGTAGTCTGGCGGCTGTCCCCTCCTATAATTCACCCCTCCACTTT. Protein product: CASSSLAAVPSYNSPLHF. This chain joins TRBV27 and TRBJ1-6; D remains unclear. The CDR3 has 18 amino acids. Trimming left V 5 bases short and J 0 bases short, with 17 bases between. The germline V gene encodes CDR1 MNHEY and CDR2 SMNVEV (reference sequence).

V and J are TRBV3-1 (or the pseudogene TRBV3-2) and TRBJ1-5; the D gene is possibly TRBD1 (5 bases). There are 16 residues in the CDR3. CDR1 and CDR2 (germline): LGHDT, YNNKEL (reference sequence). Trimming removed 1 base from V and 2 bases from J, with 12 bases in between. The CDR3, as DNA: TGTGCCAGCAGCCAAGCCTCAGGGTTTGGCAATCAGCCCCAGCATTTT. Translating it yields CASSQASGFGNQPQHF.

The chain uses TRBV24-1 and TRBJ2-5; TRBD2 aligns across 7 bases. Germline V gene sequence: CDR1 KGHDR, CDR2 SFDVKD. V lost 2 bases and J lost 4; bases outside the gene matches: 0. The CDR3 consists of 13 residues. Here the CDR3 reads CATSDSGGETQYF. CDR3 DNA: TGTGCCACCAGTGATTCGGGGGGAGAGACCCAGTACTTC.

This clone was found a few times. The chain has TRBV3-1 (or the pseudogene TRBV3-2) and TRBJ2-3; TRBD1 matches at 9 bases. Germline V gene lookup returns CDR1 LGHDT and CDR2 YNNKEL (reference sequence). With V trimmed by 1 base and J by 0 bases, 11 bases remained unmatched. The CDR3 loop spans 19 amino acids. The CDR3, as DNA: TGTGCCAGCAGCCAAGGAAGGACAGGGGAAGGGGCTAGCACAGATACGCAGTATTTT. Its translation is CASSQGRTGEGASTDTQYF.

This chain joins TRBV3-1 (or the pseudogene TRBV3-2) and TRBJ2-3; D is possibly TRBD1 (6 bases). The CDR3 consists of 16 residues. Germline assignment: CDR1 LGHDT and CDR2 YNNKEL (reference sequence). The V gene lost 1 base and the J gene lost 0 bases, with 11 bases spanning the gap. The CDR3 spells CASSQVSGDSTDTQYF. The CDR3 DNA reads as TGTGCCAGCAGCCAAGTTTCAGGGGACAGCACAGATACGCAGTATTTT.

This clone was seen just once. V and J are TRBV5-1 and TRBJ2-5, with D uncertain. Germline lookup yields CDR1 SGHRS and CDR2 YFSETQ. V was trimmed by 0 bases and J by 5 bases, leaving 5 bases between them. The CDR3 covers 12 residues. CDR3 sequence reads: CASSLAGETQYF. In nucleotides, the CDR3 is TGCGCCAGCAGCTTGGCCGGTGAGACCCAGTACTTC.

This clone showed up just once. The V gene is TRBV6-5, the J gene TRBJ2-1; 7 bases align to TRBD1. Germline V lookup: CDR1 MNHEY, CDR2 SVGAGI. The J segment lost 6 bases and the V segment lost 8 bases, leaving 10 bases of the junction unmatched. The CDR3 is 14 amino acids. CDR3 residues: CASGDRAYINEQFF. DNA of the CDR3: TGTGCCAGCGGAGACAGGGCTTATATCAATGAGCAGTTCTTC.

J is TRBJ2-7 and V is TRBV2, with 7 bases that match TRBD2. The CDR3 runs to 14 residues. V shed 2 bases and J 6 bases; nucleotides not matched to a gene: 7. In germline, CDR1 is SNHLY, CDR2 FYNNEI. CDR3: CASSEFREGGEQYF. Here the CDR3 DNA reads TGTGCCAGCAGTGAATTCAGGGAGGGTGGCGAGCAGTACTTC. The whole variable domain, remainder taken from reference TRBV2 and TRBJ2-7, is EPEVTQTPSHQVTQMGQEVILRCVPISNHLYFYWYRQILGQKVEFLVSFYNNEISEKSEIFDDQFSVERPDGSNFTLKIRSTKLEDSAMYFCASSEFREGGEQYFGPGTRLTVT.

The J gene is TRBJ2-7, the V gene TRBV25-1; D remains ambiguous. The germline V gene encodes CDR1 MGHDK and CDR2 SYGVNS. V gave up 3 bases and J gave up 6 bases, with 9 bases separating them. The CDR3 sequence is 12 residues long. CDR3 loop: CASSDPHLEQYF. DNA for the CDR3: TGTGCCAGCAGTGACCCACACCTCGAGCAGTACTTC.

The rearrangement joins TRBV3-1 (or the pseudogene TRBV3-2) to TRBJ1-5, with a weak D call TRBD1 (6 bases). V was cut by 0 bases and J by 6 bases, with 12 bases left in between. The CDR3 consists of 15 residues. CDR1 is LGHDT, CDR2 YNNKEL, per germline (reference sequence). The DNA for the CDR3 is TGTGCCAGCAGCCAAGATGAGTGGGGGCCTCAGCCCCAGCATTTT. Its protein product is CASSQDEWGPQPQHF.

The CDR3 sequence is CASSTVRGRTSPLHF. The CDR3 coding sequence is TGTGCCAGCAGTACAGTCAGGGGCAGGACGTCACCCCTCCACTTT. The V call is TRBV6-5, the J call TRBJ1-6, with D possibly TRBD1 on 6 matching bases. Deletions cut 5 bases from V and 10 bases from J, with 18 bases between. Germline loops: CDR1 MNHEY, CDR2 SVGAGI. The CDR3 runs to 15 residues.

The rearrangement joins TRBV29-1 to TRBJ1-2; no definite D call. Germline loops: CDR1 SQVTM, CDR2 ANQGSEA. CDR3 size: 12 residues. V shed 4 bases and J shed 2 bases, with 8 bases lying between them. Written as DNA, the CDR3 is TGCAGCGTTGTGTGGAGCAACTATGGCTACACCTTC. It codes for CSVVWSNYGYTF.

The chain is built from TRBV6-2 or TRBV6-3 and TRBJ2-7; D may be TRBD1 (7 bases). Germline V gives CDR1 MNHEY, CDR2 SVGEGT. CDR3 length: 16 residues. The V and J ends lost 0 bases and 1 base respectively, with 13 bases between them. The chain's CDR3 is CASSYSSRGTSYEQYF. The CDR3 DNA sequence: TGTGCCAGCAGTTACTCTTCCAGGGGGACTTCCTACGAGCAGTACTTC.

The gene calls are TRBV10-3 and TRBJ1-3; 9 bases match TRBD1. The CDR3 covers 16 residues. Germline lookup yields CDR1 ENHRY and CDR2 SYGVKD. Trimming took 6 bases from V and 1 from J; bases not matched to a gene: 7. DNA for the CDR3: TGTGCCATCAGAGGGGGACAGGGAACTTCTGGAAACACCATATATTTT. Its translation: CAIRGGQGTSGNTIYF.

The chain recombines TRBV2 with TRBJ2-3; D is possibly TRBD2 (7 bases). Germline CDR1 SNHLY, CDR2 FYNNEI. The CDR3 has 15 amino acids. V dropped 5 bases and J dropped 4 bases, with 16 bases sitting between them. CDR3 nucleotides: TGTGCCAGCAGTCGGAAGGGGGGGGTAGCAGATACGCAGTATTTT. This gives the protein CASSRKGGVADTQYF.

The chain combines TRBV7-2 with TRBJ2-3; TRBD1 might be the D (5 bases). Deletions cut 1 base from V and 2 bases from J, with 10 bases between. This CDR3 is 15 amino acids long. Looked up from germline, CDR1 is SGHTA and CDR2 is FQGNSA. The CDR3 here is CASSLVDSITDTQYF. CDR3 bases: TGTGCCAGCAGCTTAGTCGACAGTATCACAGATACGCAGTATTTT.

The chain has TRBV6-5 and TRBJ1-2; tentative D call: TRBD1 (6 bases). This CDR3 region has 12 residues. V was clipped by 6 bases and J by 8 bases, with 13 bases between them. Germline-derived CDR1 and CDR2 are MNHEY and SVGAGI. The CDR3 nucleotides read TGTGCCAGCAGGTACAGGGCGGGAGGCTACACCTTC. This gives the protein CASRYRAGGYTF.

The V gene is TRBV11-2, the J gene TRBJ2-3; D might be TRBD2 (5 bases). Trimming took 1 base from V and 0 from J, leaving 8 bases between them. Germline V gene lookup returns CDR1 SGHAT and CDR2 FQNNGV. This CDR3 is 15 amino acids long. The CDR3 loop reads CASSLASPSTDTQYF. CDR3 DNA: TGTGCCAGCAGCTTAGCTAGCCCTAGCACAGATACGCAGTATTTT.